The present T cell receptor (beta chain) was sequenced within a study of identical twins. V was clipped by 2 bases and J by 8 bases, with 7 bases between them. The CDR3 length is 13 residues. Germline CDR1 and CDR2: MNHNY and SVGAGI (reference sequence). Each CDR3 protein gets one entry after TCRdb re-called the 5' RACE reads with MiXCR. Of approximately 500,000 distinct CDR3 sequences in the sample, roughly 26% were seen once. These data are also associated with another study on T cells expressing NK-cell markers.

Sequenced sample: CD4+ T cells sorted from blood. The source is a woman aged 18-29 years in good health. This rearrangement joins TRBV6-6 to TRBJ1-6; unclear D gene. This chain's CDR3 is CASSYGSDSPLHF. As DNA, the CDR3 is TGTGCCAGCAGTTACGGGAGCGATTCACCCCTCCACTTT.